The 18 T cell receptor beta chains reported below all come from one sample, sequenced in a study of cytomegalovirus exposure and HLA in healthy donors. Researchers ran the PCR with 60 Vbeta and 13 Jbeta primers. TCRdb's table, derived via immunoSEQ multiplex PCR, lists solely in-frame clones and lacks some. The data contain 130,000 or so clones, 65% to 80% of them singletons. Sequencing was done on a sample of PBMCs. The source is a man aged 25 to 40 in good health and CMV-seronegative.

The chain uses TRBV6-1 and TRBJ1-3, with TRBD1 matching over 7 bases. The trim removed 7 bases at V and 0 bases at J, leaving 6 bases unmatched. The CDR3 extends over 15 amino acids. Germline V gene sequence: CDR1 MNHNS, CDR2 SASEGT. CDR3 DNA: TGTGCCAGCATTATACAGGGGTACTCTGGAAACACCATATATTTT. Residues: CASIIQGYSGNTIYF.

The chain employs TRBV7-9 and TRBJ1-6, with a possible D match to TRBD1 (6 bases). V lost 4 bases, J lost 7 bases, and 14 bases lay in between. CDR1 is SEHNR and CDR2 is FQNEAQ in the germline V gene (reference sequence). This CDR3 is 15 amino acids long. Here the CDR3 reads CASSSRDNRNSPLHF. In DNA, the CDR3 is TGTGCCAGCAGCTCCCGGGACAACCGGAATTCACCCCTCCACTTT.

CDR3: CASSSYTDTQYF. The CDR3 DNA is TGTGCCAGCAGCTCCTATACAGATACGCAGTATTTT. The V and J genes are TRBV7-3 and TRBJ2-3; D unclear. This CDR3 spans 12 amino acids. Germline assignment: CDR1 SGHTA and CDR2 FQGTGA. Trimming stripped 4 bases from V and 3 bases from J, with 5 bases between.

There are a few counts of this clone. The chain uses TRBV29-1 and TRBJ2-5; tentatively, D is TRBD2 (5 bases). The CDR3 extends over 13 amino acids. Germline lookup yields CDR1 SQVTM and CDR2 ANQGSEA. Trimming cost V 3 bases and J 5 bases, with 13 bases left between them. CDR3 sequence: CSVDKGAGETQYF. The CDR3 coding sequence is TGCAGCGTTGATAAGGGAGCAGGTGAGACCCAGTACTTC.

This clone was recorded a few times. The chain recombines TRBV30 with TRBJ1-3; D is unclear. V lost 2 bases, J lost 4 bases, and 9 bases lay in between. This CDR3 spans 13 amino acids. Germline V gene sequence: CDR1 GTSNPN, CDR2 SVGIG (reference sequence). The CDR3 sequence is CAWSPQSGNTIYF. In DNA form, the CDR3 reads TGTGCCTGGAGTCCCCAAAGCGGAAACACCATATATTTT.

The rearrangement links TRBV7-9 to TRBJ1-2; D uncertain. V was trimmed by 2 bases and J by 8 bases, leaving 9 bases between them. Germline CDR1 SEHNR, CDR2 FQNEAQ (reference sequence). CDR3 size: 12 residues. DNA of the CDR3: TGTGCCAGCAGCTTAAGGCTGGAGGGCTACACCTTC. Encoded protein: CASSLRLEGYTF.

The V call is TRBV10-3, the J call TRBJ2-3, with a possible D match to TRBD2 (6 bases). This CDR3 comprises 17 residues. Trimming cost V 0 bases and J 0 bases, with 13 bases left between them. Looked up from germline, CDR1 is ENHRY and CDR2 is SYGVKD. The chain's CDR3 is CAISESPGTSSTDTQYF. The CDR3 region has the DNA TGTGCCATCAGTGAGTCACCCGGGACTTCTAGCACAGATACGCAGTATTTT.

The chain has TRBV21-1 and TRBJ1-1; the table's D call, TRBD1, has no DNA check behind it. TRBV21-1 is listed as a pseudogene. The CDR3 runs 14 residues. CDR3 sequence (DNA): TGTGCCAGCAGCGACGGACAGACGAACACTGAAGCTTTCTTT. The encoded protein is CASSDGQTNTEAFF.

This chain links TRBV9 with TRBJ1-3, with D possibly TRBD1 on 6 matching bases. With 1 base removed from V and 3 bases from J, the gap between germline ends came to 8 bases. Germline V CDR1 and CDR2: SGDLS, YYNGEE. The CDR3 loop spans 14 amino acids. The CDR3 nucleotides read TGTGCCAGCAGCGTATACAGGGATGGAAACACCATATATTTT. It yields the protein CASSVYRDGNTIYF. Full variable domain (outside the CDR3, taken from reference TRBV9 and TRBJ1-3): DSGVTQTPKHLITATGQRVTLRCSPRSGDLSVYWYQQSLDQGLQFLIQYYNGEERAKGNILERFSAQQFPDLHSELNLSSLELGDSALYFCASSVYRDGNTIYFGEGSWLTVV.

This sequence joins TRBV7-9 and TRBJ1-2; D unclear. Trimming stripped 6 bases from V and 6 bases from J, with 23 bases between. Germline CDR1 reads SEHNR; CDR2 reads FQNEAQ (reference sequence). This CDR3 region has 16 residues. CDR3 in DNA: TGTGCCAGCAGTCAAAGTAACCGGGAGATGGTAAATGGCTACACCTTC. This gives the protein CASSQSNREMVNGYTF.

A single count supports this clone. This chain uses TRBV7-2 with TRBJ2-1; TRBD1 aligns across 8 bases. The length of the CDR3 is 16 residues. The junction had 6 bases not matched to a gene; V was cut back by 5 bases and J by 0 bases. Per the germline V gene, CDR1 is SGHTA and CDR2 is FQGNSA. The CDR3 protein is CASSPRGTGSYNEQFF. CDR3 nucleotides: TGTGCCAGCAGCCCCAGGGGGACAGGCTCCTACAATGAGCAGTTCTTC.

This clone was detected a few times. The chain recombines TRBV10-1 with TRBJ2-5, with D perhaps TRBD2 (6 bases). V was pared by 6 bases and J by 9 bases, with 17 bases between. CDR1 WNHNN and CDR2 SYGVQD come from the germline V gene (reference sequence). This CDR3 is 13 amino acids long. CDR3 sequence: CASSAGLPGPQYF. In DNA, the CDR3 is TGCGCCAGCAGCGCGGGACTCCCAGGTCCCCAGTACTTC.

The chain employs TRBV6-5 and TRBJ2-7, with 7 bases that match TRBD1. The ends lost 4 bases at V and 2 bases at J; junction bases unmatched: 5. From germline, CDR1 is MNHEY and CDR2 SVGAGI. The CDR3 spans 14 residues. The CDR3 here is CASSLGQRPYEQYF. The DNA of the CDR3 is TGTGCCAGCAGTTTGGGACAGAGGCCCTACGAGCAGTACTTC.

The chain has TRBV10-1 and TRBJ2-1, with TRBD1 identical over 8 bases. The CDR3 consists of 16 residues. Germline trimming cut 7 bases from V and 0 bases from J; bases unmatched to any gene: 8. The germline CDR1 and CDR2 sequences are WNHNN and SYGVQD (reference sequence). The CDR3 reads CASITTGASSYNEQFF. CDR3 DNA: TGCGCCAGCATCACGACAGGGGCGAGCTCCTACAATGAGCAGTTCTTC.

This chain links TRBV6-1 with TRBJ1-1, with D perhaps TRBD1 (5 bases). CDR3 length equals 14 residues. Trimming shortened V by 5 bases and J by 0 bases, and 10 bases separated the two germline ends. Germline values: CDR1 MNHNS, CDR2 SASEGT. CDR3 DNA sequence: TGTGCCAGCAGTATTCAGGGCCTGAACACTGAAGCTTTCTTT. Translation: CASSIQGLNTEAFF.

This chain joins TRBV11-3 and TRBJ1-2, with 9 bases matching TRBD1. Per the germline V gene, CDR1 is SGHNT and CDR2 is YENEEA. J gave up 0 bases and V 5 bases, and 16 bases lay outside the gene matches. The length of the CDR3 is 19 residues. DNA for the CDR3: TGTGCCAGCAGCCGGGCCTTAACCGGGACAGGGAAAGCTAACTATGGCTACACCTTC. It yields the protein CASSRALTGTGKANYGYTF. Filled out from reference TRBV11-3 and TRBJ1-2, the complete variable domain reads EAGVVQSPRYKIIEKKQPVAFWCNPISGHNTLYWYLQNLGQGPELLIRYENEEAVDDSQLPKDRFSAERLKGVDSTLKIQPAELGDSAVYLCASSRALTGTGKANYGYTFGSGTRLTVV.

This chain links TRBV9 with TRBJ1-6; D might be TRBD1 (6 bases). Germline V gene lookup returns CDR1 SGDLS and CDR2 YYNGEE. Trimming removed 4 bases from V and 9 bases from J, with 17 bases in between. This CDR3 is 15 amino acids long. CDR3 residues: CASSFIDRLGSPLHF. For the CDR3, the DNA is TGTGCCAGCAGCTTCATTGACAGGTTAGGTTCACCCCTCCACTTT. The full variable domain, completed using reference TRBV9 and TRBJ1-6, is DSGVTQTPKHLITATGQRVTLRCSPRSGDLSVYWYQQSLDQGLQFLIQYYNGEERAKGNILERFSAQQFPDLHSELNLSSLELGDSALYFCASSFIDRLGSPLHFGNGTRLTVT.

The chain links TRBV18 to TRBJ1-5; D call uncertain. From germline, CDR1 is KGHSH and CDR2 LQKENI. The CDR3 loop spans 15 amino acids. V lost 1 base, J lost 7 bases, and 14 bases lay in between. The CDR3 is CASSPQSGVRQPQHF. The CDR3 DNA is TGTGCCAGCTCACCACAGTCCGGGGTCAGACAGCCCCAGCATTTT.